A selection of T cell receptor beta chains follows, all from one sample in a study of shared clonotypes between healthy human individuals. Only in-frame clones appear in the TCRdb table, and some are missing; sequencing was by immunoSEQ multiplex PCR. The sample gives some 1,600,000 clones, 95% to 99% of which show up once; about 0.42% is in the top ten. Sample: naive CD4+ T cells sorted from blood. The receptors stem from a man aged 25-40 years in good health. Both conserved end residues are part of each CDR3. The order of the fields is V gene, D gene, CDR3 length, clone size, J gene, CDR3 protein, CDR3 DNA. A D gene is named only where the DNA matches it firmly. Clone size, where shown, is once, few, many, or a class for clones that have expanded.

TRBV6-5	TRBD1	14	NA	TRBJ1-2	CASRRGQGSYGYTF	TGTGCCAGCAGGAGGGGGCAGGGAAGTTATGGCTACACCTTC
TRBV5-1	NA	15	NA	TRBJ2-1	CASSLEAGSYNEQFF	TGCGCCAGCAGCTTGGAGGCCGGCTCCTACAATGAGCAGTTCTTC
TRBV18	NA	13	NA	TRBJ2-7	CASSRYGAYEQYF	TGTGCCAGCTCACGGTACGGAGCCTACGAGCAGTACTTC
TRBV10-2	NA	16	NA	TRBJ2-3	CASSGLRTANTDTQYF	TGCGCCAGCAGTGGCTTAAGGACAGCAAACACAGATACGCAGTATTTT
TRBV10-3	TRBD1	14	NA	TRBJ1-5	CAISGDRYNQPQHF	TGTGCCATCAGTGGGGACAGGTACAATCAGCCCCAGCATTTT
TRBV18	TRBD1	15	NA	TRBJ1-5	CASSPRTGLNQPQHF	TGTGCCAGCTCACCTCGGACAGGGTTAAATCAGCCCCAGCATTTT
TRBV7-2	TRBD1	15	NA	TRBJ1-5	CASSLATGLYQPQHF	TGTGCCAGCAGCTTAGCGACAGGGCTCTATCAGCCCCAGCATTTT
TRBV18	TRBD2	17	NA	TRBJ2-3	CASSPIRTSGPTDTQYF	TGTGCCAGCTCACCAATTAGGACTAGCGGCCCCACAGATACGCAGTATTTT
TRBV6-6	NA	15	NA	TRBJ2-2	CASAGVARGTGELFF	TGTGCCAGCGCCGGTGTGGCCCGAGGCACCGGGGAGCTGTTTTTT
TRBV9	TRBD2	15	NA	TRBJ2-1	CASSVAGGIYNEQFF	TGTGCCAGCAGCGTAGCGGGGGGGATCTACAATGAGCAGTTCTTC
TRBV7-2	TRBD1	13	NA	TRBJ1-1	CASSLADREEAFF	TGTGCCAGCAGCTTAGCCGACAGGGAGGAAGCTTTCTTT
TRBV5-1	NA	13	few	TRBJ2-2	CASSLGNTGELFF	TGCGCCAGCAGCTTGGGCAACACCGGGGAGCTGTTTTTT
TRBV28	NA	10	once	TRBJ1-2	CASRNSGYTF	TGTGCCAGCAGAAACAGCGGCTACACCTTC
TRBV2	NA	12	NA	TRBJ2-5	CASGNNRETQYF	TGTGCCAGCGGTAATAACAGGGAGACCCAGTACTTC
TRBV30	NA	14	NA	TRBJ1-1	CAWSVGLLNTEAFF	TGTGCCTGGAGTGTAGGACTCCTGAACACTGAAGCTTTCTTT
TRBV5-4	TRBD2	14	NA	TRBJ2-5	CASSNTSGKETQYF	TGTGCCAGCAGCAATACTAGCGGGAAAGAGACCCAGTACTTC
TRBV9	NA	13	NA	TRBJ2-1	CASSVVLGYEQFF	TGTGCCAGCAGCGTAGTCCTGGGCTATGAGCAGTTCTTC
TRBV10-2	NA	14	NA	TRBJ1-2	CASSEPGSNYGYTF	TGCGCCAGCAGTGAGCCGGGATCTAACTATGGCTACACCTTC
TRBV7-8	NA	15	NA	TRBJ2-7	CASSLERINSYEQYF	TGTGCCAGCAGCTTAGAGAGGATCAACTCCTACGAGCAGTACTTT
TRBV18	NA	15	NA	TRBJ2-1	CASSRTGNLGNEQFF	TGTGCCAGCTCACGTACAGGGAATTTGGGCAATGAGCAGTTCTTC
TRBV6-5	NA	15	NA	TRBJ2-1	CASTPTGSSYNEQFF	TGTGCCAGCACTCCGACCGGGAGCTCCTACAATGAGCAGTTCTTC
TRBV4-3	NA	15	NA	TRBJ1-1	CASSQAHTMNTEAFF	TGCGCCAGCAGCCAAGCGCACACCATGAACACTGAAGCTTTCTTT
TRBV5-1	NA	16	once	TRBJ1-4	CASSLEPDPTNEKLFF	TGCGCCAGCAGCTTGGAACCAGACCCAACTAATGAAAAACTGTTTTTT
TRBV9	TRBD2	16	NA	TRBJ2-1	CASSLTGGSSYNEQFF	TGTGCCAGCAGCCTGACCGGGGGGAGCTCCTACAATGAGCAGTTCTTC
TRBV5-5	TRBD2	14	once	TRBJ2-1	CASSGGLAGAQQFF	TGTGCCAGCAGCGGGGGACTAGCGGGTGCTCAGCAGTTCTTC
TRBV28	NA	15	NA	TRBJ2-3	CASSSHRAATDTQYF	TGTGCCAGCAGTTCCCACAGGGCAGCGACAGATACGCAGTATTTT
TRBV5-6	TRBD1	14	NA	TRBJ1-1	CASSPDRARPEAFF	TGTGCCAGCAGCCCGGACAGGGCGCGACCTGAAGCTTTCTTT
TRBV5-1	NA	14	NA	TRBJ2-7	CASSLAGTLDEQYF	TGCGCCAGCAGCTTGGCCGGGACCCTTGACGAGCAGTACTTC
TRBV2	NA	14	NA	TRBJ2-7	CASSPDPMRHEQYF	TGTGCCAGCAGTCCGGATCCGATGCGGCACGAGCAGTACTTC
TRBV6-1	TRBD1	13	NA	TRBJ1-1	CASSRQGGTEAFF	TGTGCCAGCAGTAGACAGGGAGGCACTGAAGCTTTCTTT
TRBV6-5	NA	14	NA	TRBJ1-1	CASSLDRVNTEAFF	TGTGCCAGCAGCCTGGACAGAGTGAACACTGAAGCTTTCTTT
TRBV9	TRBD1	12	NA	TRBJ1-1	CASSLSGGEAFF	TGTGCCAGCAGCTTATCAGGGGGAGAAGCTTTCTTT
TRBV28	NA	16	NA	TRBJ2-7	CASNRGIRGSIYEQYF	TGTGCCAGCAACCGCGGGATCAGGGGCTCAATCTACGAGCAGTACTTC
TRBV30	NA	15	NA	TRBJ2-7	CAWSVGPQYLLEQYF	TGTGCCTGGAGTGTCGGGCCGCAATACCTCCTCGAGCAGTACTTC
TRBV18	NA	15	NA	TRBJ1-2	CASSPAGRVDYGYTF	TGTGCCAGCTCACCGGCCGGGAGAGTGGACTATGGCTACACCTTC
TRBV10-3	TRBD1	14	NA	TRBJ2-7	CAISSTGGSYEQYF	TGTGCCATCAGTTCGACAGGGGGCTCCTACGAGCAGTACTTC
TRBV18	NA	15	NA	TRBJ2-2	CASSARTRNTGELFF	TGTGCCAGCTCAGCCCGGACCCGAAACACCGGGGAGCTGTTTTTT
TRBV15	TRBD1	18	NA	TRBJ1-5	CATSSWTGSGTSNQPQHF	TGTGCCACCAGCAGTTGGACAGGGTCGGGAACAAGCAATCAGCCCCAGCATTTT
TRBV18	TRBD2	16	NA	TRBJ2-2	CASSPSGLAGHGELFF	TGTGCCAGCTCACCATCGGGACTAGCGGGACACGGGGAGCTGTTTTTT
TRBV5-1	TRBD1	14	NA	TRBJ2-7	CASSLRDRSYEQYF	TGCGCCAGCAGCTTACGGGACAGGTCCTACGAGCAGTACTTC
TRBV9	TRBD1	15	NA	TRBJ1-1	CASSVATGGNTEAFF	TGTGCCAGCAGCGTAGCTACAGGGGGGAACACTGAAGCTTTCTTT
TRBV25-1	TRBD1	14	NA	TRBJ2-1	CASSVDRGLDEQFF	TGTGCCAGCAGTGTTGACAGGGGGCTCGATGAGCAGTTCTTC
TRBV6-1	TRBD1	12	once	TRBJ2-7	CASRETGGEQYF	TGTGCCAGCAGGGAAACAGGGGGCGAGCAGTACTTC